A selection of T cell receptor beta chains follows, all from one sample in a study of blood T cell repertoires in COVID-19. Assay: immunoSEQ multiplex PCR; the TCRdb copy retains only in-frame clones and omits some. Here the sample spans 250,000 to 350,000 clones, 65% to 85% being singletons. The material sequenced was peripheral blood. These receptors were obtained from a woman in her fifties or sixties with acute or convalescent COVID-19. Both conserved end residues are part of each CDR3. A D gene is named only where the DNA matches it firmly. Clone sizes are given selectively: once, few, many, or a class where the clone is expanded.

DNA: TGTGCCAGCAGTCCCGGGTGGAGAAATGGCTACACCTTC; CDR3: CASSPGWRNGYTF; D: -; J: TRBJ1-2; V: TRBV27; size: -
DNA: TGTGCCAGTATGGGGGGACAGTCAGGGTATGCTTTCTTT; CDR3: CASMGGQSGYAFF; D: TRBD1; J: TRBJ1-1; V: TRBV19; size: -
DNA: TGCGCCAGCAGCGGAGAGACGGACATGAACACTGAAGCTTTCTTT; CDR3: CASSGETDMNTEAFF; D: -; J: TRBJ1-1; V: TRBV5-1; size: -
DNA: TGTGCCAGTAGTGCGGACAGGGGGAGGACTGAAGCTTTCTTT; CDR3: CASSADRGRTEAFF; D: TRBD1; J: TRBJ1-1; V: TRBV19; size: few
DNA: TGTGCCAGCAGCACGCCATCGAGTGGGACAGGGCGGAACACTGAAGCTTTCTTT; CDR3: CASSTPSSGTGRNTEAFF; D: TRBD1; J: TRBJ1-1; V: TRBV9; size: -
DNA: TGTGCCAGCAGCCAGGGGACAGGGTTTGAGCAGTTCTTC; CDR3: CASSQGTGFEQFF; D: TRBD1; J: TRBJ2-1; V: TRBV3-1/TRBV3-2; size: -
DNA: TGTGCCAGCAGCTACGGGGACAGGGAGGCTTCACCCCTCCACTTT; CDR3: CASSYGDREASPLHF; D: TRBD1; J: TRBJ1-6; V: TRBV5-4; size: -
DNA: TGTGCCGGCAGCATGGGGGGAATCCAAGAGACCCAGTACTTC; CDR3: CAGSMGGIQETQYF; D: -; J: TRBJ2-5; V: TRBV28; size: -
DNA: TGTGCCAGTAGTGTCCTTGGACAGGGCCAACAGCCCCAGCATTTT; CDR3: CASSVLGQGQQPQHF; D: TRBD1; J: TRBJ1-5; V: TRBV19; size: few
DNA: TGTGCCTGGAGTAGGCCGGGGGGGACCCTCAATGAGCAGTTCTTC; CDR3: CAWSRPGGTLNEQFF; D: TRBD2; J: TRBJ2-1; V: TRBV30; size: -
DNA: TGTGCCAGCACCCGCTCCCGGGAGACCCAGTACTTC; CDR3: CASTRSRETQYF; D: -; J: TRBJ2-5; V: TRBV5-4; size: -
DNA: TGTGCCAGCAGCTTACAGGGAAGCTATGGCTACACCTTC; CDR3: CASSLQGSYGYTF; D: -; J: TRBJ1-2; V: TRBV7-9; size: -
DNA: TGTGCCAGCAGCTTAGCCTACGGGACAGGGGGTGACGGCTACACCTTC; CDR3: CASSLAYGTGGDGYTF; D: TRBD1; J: TRBJ1-2; V: TRBV7-2; size: once
DNA: TGTGCCAGCTCACCCACACCGGGCTCCTACAATGAGCAGTTCTTC; CDR3: CASSPTPGSYNEQFF; D: -; J: TRBJ2-1; V: TRBV18; size: -
DNA: TGTGCCAGCAGCTTAGCGGAGGGGGGGGCTTTCTTT; CDR3: CASSLAEGGAFF; D: -; J: TRBJ1-1; V: TRBV7-8; size: -
DNA: TGTGCCAGCAGTGCGGGCAGGGGGCGGACTGAAGCTTTCTTT; CDR3: CASSAGRGRTEAFF; D: TRBD1; J: TRBJ1-1; V: TRBV2; size: -
DNA: TGTGCCAGCAGTGCCGCTGGACAGGGACCAGATACGCAGTATTTT; CDR3: CASSAAGQGPDTQYF; D: TRBD1; J: TRBJ2-3; V: TRBV6-4; size: few
DNA: TGTGCCAGCAGCGTAGGACCCGGACAACGCTACGAGCAGTACTTC; CDR3: CASSVGPGQRYEQYF; D: -; J: TRBJ2-7; V: TRBV9; size: -
DNA: TGTGCCAGCAGCTTGGGGGGACAGGTTGCCTATGGCTACACCTTC; CDR3: CASSLGGQVAYGYTF; D: TRBD1; J: TRBJ1-2; V: TRBV5-5; size: -
DNA: TGTGCCACCCGGCAGGGGCCACAGTACCAAGAGACCCAGTACTTC; CDR3: CATRQGPQYQETQYF; D: -; J: TRBJ2-5; V: TRBV2; size: -
DNA: TGTGCCAGCAGCACCCGGGACATTCACTCCTACGAGCAGTACTTC; CDR3: CASSTRDIHSYEQYF; D: -; J: TRBJ2-7; V: TRBV21-1; size: -
DNA: TGTGCCAGCAGCTTAGGGGGACTAGCGGCCTACAATGAGCAGTTCTTC; CDR3: CASSLGGLAAYNEQFF; D: TRBD2; J: TRBJ2-1; V: TRBV7-2; size: once
DNA: TGTGCCAGTAGTAACGATCGCGCCGGGGTCGCCGATCAGCCCCAGCATTTT; CDR3: CASSNDRAGVADQPQHF; D: -; J: TRBJ1-5; V: TRBV19; size: once
DNA: TGTGCCACCAGTGATACCCGGGTGAGGGGGCAGGCAGATACGCAGTATTTT; CDR3: CATSDTRVRGQADTQYF; D: TRBD1; J: TRBJ2-3; V: TRBV24-1; size: once
DNA: TGTGCCAGCAGCCTTCGAGGGACAGAGGTTGAAAAACTGTTTTTT; CDR3: CASSLRGTEVEKLFF; D: TRBD1; J: TRBJ1-4; V: TRBV6-5; size: -
DNA: TGTGCCTGGAGTGTTAGGGAGGACTATGGCTACACCTTC; CDR3: CAWSVREDYGYTF; D: -; J: TRBJ1-2; V: TRBV30; size: -
DNA: TGTGCTAGTGGTTTGGAGTTCGGGACAGGGGCCACCGGGGAGCTGTTTTTT; CDR3: CASGLEFGTGATGELFF; D: TRBD1; J: TRBJ2-2; V: TRBV12-5; size: -
DNA: TGTGCGGTCGGAACGGACAGGGTGAGCTACACCTTC; CDR3: CAVGTDRVSYTF; D: TRBD1; J: TRBJ1-2; V: TRBV12-3/TRBV12-4; size: -
DNA: TGTGCCAGCAGCGGGACAGGGTGGCCAGAGACCCAGTACTTC; CDR3: CASSGTGWPETQYF; D: TRBD1; J: TRBJ2-5; V: TRBV9; size: -
DNA: TGTGCCAGCAGCCGACCGGGACAGGGAATTTACGAGCAGTACTTC; CDR3: CASSRPGQGIYEQYF; D: TRBD1; J: TRBJ2-7; V: TRBV6-6; size: -
DNA: TGCGCCAGCAGCCGATCAGCCCTATCCGGGAGGGGTACCGGGGAGCTGTTTTTT; CDR3: CASSRSALSGRGTGELFF; D: TRBD2; J: TRBJ2-2; V: TRBV4-1; size: few
DNA: TGTGCCAGCAGCTTCGACAGCGGGAGAAACGAGCAGTACTTC; CDR3: CASSFDSGRNEQYF; D: TRBD2; J: TRBJ2-7; V: TRBV7-9; size: -
DNA: TGTGCCAGCAGAATTTACAGGGGGACTAATGAAAAACTGTTTTTT; CDR3: CASRIYRGTNEKLFF; D: TRBD1; J: TRBJ1-4; V: TRBV6-5; size: -
DNA: TGTGCCAGCAGCCGACAGGGGTTCGACGAGCAGTACTTC; CDR3: CASSRQGFDEQYF; D: TRBD1; J: TRBJ2-7; V: TRBV3-1/TRBV3-2; size: -
DNA: TGTGCCAGCAGGATGACAGGCTATTACCAAGAGACCCAGTACTTC; CDR3: CASRMTGYYQETQYF; D: -; J: TRBJ2-5; V: TRBV6-5; size: -
DNA: TGCGCCAGCAGCCCCCCGGGACTAGCGGGGAATGAGCAGTTCTTC; CDR3: CASSPPGLAGNEQFF; D: TRBD2; J: TRBJ2-1; V: TRBV5-1; size: -
DNA: TGCGCCAGCAGCTTGGACGGGGGATCTAACTATGGCTACACCTTC; CDR3: CASSLDGGSNYGYTF; D: -; J: TRBJ1-2; V: TRBV5-1; size: -
DNA: TGTGCCAGCAGCAACAGGGCACATGGGGATTTTGAAAAACTGTTTTTT; CDR3: CASSNRAHGDFEKLFF; D: -; J: TRBJ1-4; V: TRBV6-6; size: -
DNA: TGCGCCAGCAGCCGCACGACAGAGCCAAAAAACATTCAGTACTTC; CDR3: CASSRTTEPKNIQYF; D: -; J: TRBJ2-4; V: TRBV4-1; size: -
DNA: TGTGCCAGCAGCTTAGCTGGGGGGTCGCTGGATACGCAGTATTTT; CDR3: CASSLAGGSLDTQYF; D: -; J: TRBJ2-3; V: TRBV7-2; size: once
DNA: TGCGCCAGCAGCTTGGATGAGCCCTACGAGCAGTACTTC; CDR3: CASSLDEPYEQYF; D: -; J: TRBJ2-7; V: TRBV5-1; size: -
DNA: TGTGCCAGCAGGATCGGACTTAACAATGAGCAGTTCTTC; CDR3: CASRIGLNNEQFF; D: -; J: TRBJ2-1; V: TRBV2; size: -
DNA: TGCAGCGCTGGGGCAGGGGCCCTCTCTGGAAACACCATATATTTT; CDR3: CSAGAGALSGNTIYF; D: -; J: TRBJ1-3; V: TRBV29-1; size: -
DNA: TGTGCCTCCCGGGGGGTGAACACTGAAGCTTTCTTT; CDR3: CASRGVNTEAFF; D: -; J: TRBJ1-1; V: TRBV24-1; size: -
DNA: TGCGCCAGCAGCTTGACACAGGGGGTGGAGACCCAGTACTTC; CDR3: CASSLTQGVETQYF; D: TRBD1; J: TRBJ2-5; V: TRBV5-1; size: -
DNA: TGTGCCAGCAGCCTCCACTCGGAGAATGGCTACACCTTC; CDR3: CASSLHSENGYTF; D: -; J: TRBJ1-2; V: TRBV4-2; size: -
DNA: TGCAGTGCTATGTTGGAGACTGAAGCTTTCTTT; CDR3: CSAMLETEAFF; D: -; J: TRBJ1-1; V: TRBV20-1; size: -
DNA: TGTGCCAGCAGCTTAACAGCTGACTATGGCTACACCTTC; CDR3: CASSLTADYGYTF; D: -; J: TRBJ1-2; V: TRBV7-9; size: -
DNA: TGTGCCAGCAGTATTCCGGGACAGACTTACAATGAGCAGTTCTTC; CDR3: CASSIPGQTYNEQFF; D: TRBD1; J: TRBJ2-1; V: TRBV3-1/TRBV3-2; size: -
DNA: TGTGCCAGCAGCTTATCCAGTAATTCCCCCTTTCAGTATTTT; CDR3: CASSLSSNSPFQYF; D: -; J: TRBJ2-3; V: TRBV7-3; size: -